The present T cell receptor beta chain was sequenced within a study of T cell responses to AZD1222 COVID-19 vaccine. The length of the CDR3 is 14 residues. Trimming cost V 2 bases and J 1 base, with 8 bases left between them. The germline CDR1 and CDR2 sequences are ENHRY and SYGVKD. Some clones are missing from TCRdb's copy, which holds only in-frame ones; the method was immunoSEQ multiplex PCR. The sample comprises 150,000 to 200,000 clones, 85% to 95% of which are singletons, and about 9.4% rests with the top ten. The TCR was taken from an adult in good health. The rearrangement joins TRBV10-3 to TRBJ1-1; D remains unclear. Source: peripheral blood, taken on day 0 of AZD1222 vaccination. The DNA for the CDR3 is TGTGCCATCAGTGAGAGCGGATCGAACACTGAAGCTTTCTTT. This gives the protein CAISESGSNTEAFF.